This is a list of T cell receptor beta chains from one sample in a study of early stage breast cancer tumors. Profiled with immunoSEQ multiplex PCR; TCRdb holds only in-frame clones, not every one. The data hold approximately 54,000 clones, with 78% observed a single time. Sequencing used blood. The receptors shown here come from a person aged 40 to 49 with breast cancer. Each CDR3 is given with its conserved first and last residue. Fields, in order: CDR3 length, J gene, V gene, clone size, D gene, CDR3 DNA, CDR3 protein. D genes are given only for firm matches. Clone size is shown for a subset of rows, as once, few, many or a class of expanded clone.

length: 14
J: TRBJ2-7
V: TRBV11-1
size: few
D: .
DNA: TGTGCCAGCAGCCCAGCCCACCCATCATACGAGCAGTACTTC
CDR3: CASSPAHPSYEQYF

length: 16
J: TRBJ1-2
V: TRBV5-1
size: .
D: .
DNA: TGCGCCAGCAGCCTAGGAACCACAGGGATGACCTATGGCTACACCTTC
CDR3: CASSLGTTGMTYGYTF

length: 16
J: TRBJ2-7
V: TRBV4-1
size: once
D: .
DNA: TGCGCCAGCAGCCCGCGACCGTTGCGGTTATCCTACGAGCAGTACTTC
CDR3: CASSPRPLRLSYEQYF

length: 15
J: TRBJ2-5
V: TRBV2
size: .
D: .
DNA: TGTGCCAGCAGTTCCTGGGACCTTCGAGGAGAGACCCAGTACTTC
CDR3: CASSSWDLRGETQYF

length: 15
J: TRBJ1-2
V: TRBV18
size: .
D: .
DNA: TGTGCCAGCTCACCACCGGGTATCGGGAACTATGGCTACACCTTC
CDR3: CASSPPGIGNYGYTF

length: 15
J: TRBJ2-6
V: TRBV10-3
size: .
D: .
DNA: TGTGCCATCAGCGGACGGAGCTCTGGGGCCAACGTCCTGACTTTC
CDR3: CAISGRSSGANVLTF

length: 16
J: TRBJ2-3
V: TRBV2
size: few
D: TRBD2
DNA: TGTGCCAGCAGTGAAGCACCCGGGAGGGGCACAGATACGCAGTATTTT
CDR3: CASSEAPGRGTDTQYF

length: 14
J: TRBJ2-5
V: TRBV7-2
size: .
D: TRBD1
DNA: TGTGCCAGCAGCTATCGGACAGGGGGCGAGACCCAGTACTTC
CDR3: CASSYRTGGETQYF

length: 13
J: TRBJ2-3
V: TRBV12-5
size: .
D: .
DNA: TGTGCTAGTGGTTTGGTATACACAGATACGCAGTATTTT
CDR3: CASGLVYTDTQYF

length: 18
J: TRBJ2-3
V: TRBV4-1
size: .
D: TRBD2
DNA: TGCGCCAGCAGCCAAGTTCATCTAACGGGAGGGATAACAGATACGCAGTATTTT
CDR3: CASSQVHLTGGITDTQYF

length: 18
J: TRBJ2-7
V: TRBV7-2
size: .
D: .
DNA: TGTGCCAGCAGCTTAGCACAGGGTGCGAGATTAACCCCCTACGAGCAGTACTTC
CDR3: CASSLAQGARLTPYEQYF

length: 15
J: TRBJ2-1
V: TRBV6-5
size: few
D: .
DNA: TGTGCCAGCAGTTACGGGGCAGGGTCGCACAATGAGCAGTTCTTC
CDR3: CASSYGAGSHNEQFF

length: 11
J: TRBJ1-1
V: TRBV30
size: few
D: .
DNA: TGTGCCTGGAGCGGGGGCCCGGAAGCTTTCTTT
CDR3: CAWSGGPEAFF

length: 16
J: TRBJ2-2
V: TRBV4-1
size: once
D: TRBD2
DNA: TGCGCCAGCAGCCAAGATTTAGCGGGAGTCACCGGGGAGCTGTTTTTT
CDR3: CASSQDLAGVTGELFF

length: 12
J: TRBJ1-1
V: TRBV6-1
size: .
D: .
DNA: TGTGCCAGCATTCCTGGGGGGGTGGGAGCTTTCTTT
CDR3: CASIPGGVGAFF

length: 14
J: TRBJ2-7
V: TRBV7-9
size: medium-sized
D: .
DNA: TGTGCCAGCAGCCCAGCCCACCCATCATACGAGCAGTACTTC
CDR3: CASSPAHPSYEQYF

length: 13
J: TRBJ2-7
V: TRBV30
size: once
D: TRBD2
DNA: TGTGCCTGGAGAGGACTAGCGGGAAACGAGCAGTACTTC
CDR3: CAWRGLAGNEQYF

length: 16
J: TRBJ2-7
V: TRBV5-8
size: .
D: TRBD2
DNA: TGTGCCAGCAGCACGCCGGGACTAGCGGGCTACTACGAGCAGTACTTC
CDR3: CASSTPGLAGYYEQYF

length: 12
J: TRBJ2-1
V: TRBV7-9
size: .
D: .
DNA: TGTGCCAGCAGCTTACGAGAGAACGAGCAGTTCTTC
CDR3: CASSLRENEQFF

length: 13
J: TRBJ2-7
V: TRBV12-5
size: few
D: TRBD1
DNA: TGTGCTAGTGGTTTGGTAACAGGGGGAGAGCAGTACTTC
CDR3: CASGLVTGGEQYF

length: 13
J: TRBJ2-2
V: TRBV27
size: .
D: .
DNA: TGTGCCAGTCAGCGCCCCGCAGCCGGGGAGCTGTTTTTT
CDR3: CASQRPAAGELFF

length: 16
J: TRBJ2-1
V: TRBV27
size: .
D: .
DNA: TGTGCCAGCAGAAAGTCGACAGCAAGTTCCTACAATGAGCAGTTCTTC
CDR3: CASRKSTASSYNEQFF

length: 16
J: TRBJ2-7
V: TRBV7-6
size: .
D: .
DNA: TGTGCCAGCAGCCCCGGCGGACAACACCAAAACTACGAGCAGTACTTC
CDR3: CASSPGGQHQNYEQYF

length: 15
J: TRBJ2-2
V: TRBV7-6
size: .
D: TRBD1
DNA: TGTGCCAGCAGCTTACGAGGGGGCAACACCGGGGAGCTGTTTTTT
CDR3: CASSLRGGNTGELFF

length: 16
J: TRBJ2-1
V: TRBV5-4
size: .
D: TRBD2
DNA: TGTGCCAGCAGCCCCGGGACTAGCGGGAGGAGGAGTGAGCAGTTCTTC
CDR3: CASSPGTSGRRSEQFF

length: 16
J: TRBJ2-3
V: TRBV9
size: .
D: .
DNA: TGTGCCAGCAGCCCGAGGAGGGGCGGTATCGCGAATACGCAGTATTTT
CDR3: CASSPRRGGIANTQYF

length: 14
J: TRBJ2-1
V: TRBV5-4
size: .
D: .
DNA: TGTGCCAGCAGCTTGGAGGTCGAACGCAATGAGCAGTTCTTC
CDR3: CASSLEVERNEQFF

length: 13
J: TRBJ1-1
V: TRBV2
size: .
D: .
DNA: TGTGCCAGCAGACCAGACAGTATCACTGAAGCTTTCTTT
CDR3: CASRPDSITEAFF

length: 13
J: TRBJ2-1
V: TRBV7-2
size: .
D: .
DNA: TGTGCCAGCAGCGCCCCCGGGACGCACTCTCTGTTCTTC
CDR3: CASSAPGTHSLFF

length: 16
J: TRBJ2-5
V: TRBV29-1
size: .
D: TRBD2
DNA: TGCAGCGTTGTCCCTAGCGGGAGGGCCTTCCAAGAGACCCAGTACTTC
CDR3: CSVVPSGRAFQETQYF

length: 12
J: TRBJ1-1
V: TRBV6-6
size: .
D: .
DNA: TGTGCCAGCAGAGAAATCGGTACTGAAGCTTTCTTT
CDR3: CASREIGTEAFF

length: 16
J: TRBJ2-7
V: TRBV15
size: .
D: .
DNA: TGTGCCACCAGCAGGGGTTCGCAGGGGTTCTGGTACGAGCAGTACTTC
CDR3: CATSRGSQGFWYEQYF

length: 14
J: TRBJ2-3
V: TRBV29-1
size: .
D: TRBD2
DNA: TGCAGCGTTGAACCCAGCGGGAACACAGATACGCAGTATTTT
CDR3: CSVEPSGNTDTQYF

length: 15
J: TRBJ2-7
V: TRBV6-1
size: .
D: TRBD1
DNA: TGTGCCAGCACCGAATACGGGACAGGCTCCTACGAGCAGTACTTC
CDR3: CASTEYGTGSYEQYF

length: 14
J: TRBJ1-1
V: TRBV11-3
size: .
D: .
DNA: TGTGCCAGCAGCCTGACAGCCATGAACACTGAAGCTTTCTTT
CDR3: CASSLTAMNTEAFF

length: 14
J: TRBJ1-1
V: TRBV14
size: .
D: .
DNA: TGTGCCAGCAGCCGACATTCGATGAACACTGAAGCTTTCTTT
CDR3: CASSRHSMNTEAFF

length: 12
J: TRBJ1-1
V: TRBV29-1
size: .
D: .
DNA: TGCAGGCTTAGACATATGAACACTGAAGCTTTCTTT
CDR3: CRLRHMNTEAFF

length: 15
J: TRBJ2-6
V: TRBV27
size: .
D: .
DNA: TGTGCCAGCAGTCGGACTCTGCTTGGGGCCAACGTCCTGACTTTC
CDR3: CASSRTLLGANVLTF

length: 17
J: TRBJ2-3
V: TRBV21-1
size: .
D: .
DNA: TGTGCCAGCAGCAAAAGGCAACCTCGGGGTGGTGGAGATACGCAGTATTTT
CDR3: CASSKRQPRGGGDTQYF

length: 12
J: TRBJ1-3
V: TRBV11-3
size: .
D: .
DNA: TGTGCCAGCAGCTTAGAGAGAAACACCATATATTTT
CDR3: CASSLERNTIYF

length: 15
J: TRBJ1-5
V: TRBV6-5
size: .
D: .
DNA: TGTGCCAGCAGTTTACAGGCTAATAGCAATCAGCCCCAGCATTTT
CDR3: CASSLQANSNQPQHF

length: 16
J: TRBJ2-3
V: TRBV4-2
size: .
D: .
DNA: TGTGCCAGCAGCCCCGAGGCGGGCCAACCCACAGATACGCAGTATTTT
CDR3: CASSPEAGQPTDTQYF

length: 14
J: TRBJ2-1
V: TRBV7-3
size: .
D: .
DNA: TGTGCCAGCAGTTTGCTCGACGGGACTCATGAGCAGTTCTTC
CDR3: CASSLLDGTHEQFF

length: 14
J: TRBJ2-3
V: TRBV10-1
size: .
D: TRBD2
DNA: TGCGCCAGCAGTGAATGGACTAGTATAGATACGCAGTATTTT
CDR3: CASSEWTSIDTQYF

length: 13
J: TRBJ1-2
V: TRBV7-8
size: once
D: TRBD1
DNA: TGTGCCAGCAGCACAACAGGGGCATATGGCTACACCTTC
CDR3: CASSTTGAYGYTF

length: 13
J: TRBJ2-5
V: TRBV2
size: few
D: TRBD2
DNA: TGTGCCAGCAGTCCGAACGGGAGGGAGACCCAGTACTTC
CDR3: CASSPNGRETQYF

length: 14
J: TRBJ2-3
V: TRBV6-4
size: .
D: .
DNA: TGTGCCAGCAGTGTGGGGGGCGAGACAGATACGCAGTATTTT
CDR3: CASSVGGETDTQYF

length: 15
J: TRBJ1-4
V: TRBV19
size: .
D: TRBD1
DNA: TGTGCCAGTAGTAGCATAGGGACAGCTAATGAAAAACTGTTTTTT
CDR3: CASSSIGTANEKLFF

length: 14
J: TRBJ2-3
V: TRBV12-5
size: .
D: TRBD2
DNA: TGTGCTAGTGCCGGGACTAGCGGTACAGATACGCAGTATTTT
CDR3: CASAGTSGTDTQYF

length: 13
J: TRBJ2-2
V: TRBV29-1
size: .
D: .
DNA: TGCAGCGTTGAAGGGGTCAACACCGGGGAGCTGTTTTTT
CDR3: CSVEGVNTGELFF

length: 11
J: TRBJ2-7
V: TRBV7-9
size: .
D: .
DNA: TGTGCCAGCAGCTCCTTATACGAGCAGTACTTC
CDR3: CASSSLYEQYF

length: 16
J: TRBJ2-3
V: TRBV4-1
size: .
D: TRBD2
DNA: TGCGCCAGCAGCCAAGATTATAGCGGGGGAAGGGGTACGCAGTATTTT
CDR3: CASSQDYSGGRGTQYF

length: 13
J: TRBJ1-4
V: TRBV27
size: .
D: .
DNA: TGTGCCAGCAGTTTAGACAGTAATGAAAAACTGTTTTTT
CDR3: CASSLDSNEKLFF

length: 16
J: TRBJ2-2
V: TRBV7-2
size: .
D: TRBD2
DNA: TGTGCCAGCAGCTCGTCGACTAGCGGGGGACTGTGGGAGCTGTTTTTT
CDR3: CASSSSTSGGLWELFF

length: 14
J: TRBJ1-2
V: TRBV5-1
size: once
D: .
DNA: TGCGCCAGCAGCTTGGGAGAGGGTATTTATGGCTACACCTTC
CDR3: CASSLGEGIYGYTF